This passage covers 15 T cell receptor beta chains from one sample sequenced in a study of cytomegalovirus exposure and HLA in healthy donors. A multiplex PCR was run with 60 Vbeta primers and 13 Jbeta primers. TCRdb's copy holds only in-frame clones and misses some; the assay was immunoSEQ multiplex PCR. The table shows 180,000 or so clones, with 75% to 90% occurring only once. The sample taken for sequencing was PBMCs. The receptors derive from a young woman in good health and CMV-seronegative.

This clone was seen once. The chain is built from TRBV6-1 and TRBJ1-2; D remains ambiguous. V shed 6 bases and J shed 0 bases, with 11 bases lying between them. Germline V gene data show CDR1 as MNHNS and CDR2 as SASEGT. The CDR3 length is 14 residues. The CDR3 region is CASRPPYTNYGYTF. The CDR3 nucleotides read TGTGCCAGCAGGCCCCCGTACACTAACTATGGCTACACCTTC.

The V gene is TRBV4-2, the J gene TRBJ1-1; TRBD1 is a possible D gene (5 bases). Germline CDR1 is LGHNA and CDR2 is YNFKEQ. The CDR3 spans 16 residues. V lost 7 bases to trimming and J lost 4 bases, with 22 bases between them. CDR3: CASTPGEEEAVTEAFF. The CDR3 DNA reads as TGTGCCAGCACTCCGGGGGAGGAGGAGGCGGTCACTGAAGCTTTCTTT.

The rearrangement joins TRBV28 to TRBJ1-2, with D maybe TRBD1 (6 bases). V dropped 6 bases and J dropped 4 bases, with 15 bases sitting between them. Germline V gene sequence: CDR1 MDHEN, CDR2 SYDVKM. CDR3 size: 14 residues. CDR3 sequence: CASSPRGGFYGYTF. The CDR3 DNA sequence: TGTGCCAGCAGCCCCCGAGGGGGTTTCTATGGCTACACCTTC.

This chain uses TRBV5-5 with TRBJ2-7; 12 bases are a match to TRBD1. Germline CDR1 and CDR2: SGHKS and YYEKEE (reference sequence). The CDR3 extends over 18 amino acids. After removal of 6 bases from V and 0 bases from J, the junction contained 13 bases not matched to a gene. CDR3 nucleotide sequence: TGTGCCAGCAACCCCCGGGACAGGGGGCTCCTGAGCTCCTACGAGCAGTACTTC. Residues: CASNPRDRGLLSSYEQYF.

The V and J genes are TRBV6-5 and TRBJ2-1; 10 nucleotides align to TRBD1. This CDR3 spans 16 amino acids. Germline V gives CDR1 MNHEY, CDR2 SVGAGI. V was pared by 1 base and J by 6 bases, with 6 bases of the junction left unmatched. The CDR3 sequence: CASSYFGTGVGNEQFF. The CDR3 DNA follows: TGTGCCAGCAGTTACTTCGGGACAGGGGTGGGCAATGAGCAGTTCTTC.

The chain joins TRBV27 to TRBJ2-5; weak D call: TRBD2 (5 bases). Germline values: CDR1 MNHEY, CDR2 SMNVEV (reference sequence). This CDR3 spans 13 amino acids. Between the trimmed V and J ends, which lost 9 bases and 2 bases, there was a span of 13 bases. Here the CDR3 reads CASSDLVQETQYF. CDR3 nucleotides: TGTGCCAGTTCGGACTTGGTTCAAGAGACCCAGTACTTC.

The rearrangement joins TRBV5-1 to TRBJ2-7; 9 bases map to TRBD1. With 0 bases clipped from V and 6 bases from J, the junction kept 10 bases outside the gene matches. The CDR3 totals 16 residues. The germline gives CDR1 SGHRS, CDR2 YFSETQ. The CDR3 is CASSLVSNRGPGEQYF. CDR3 sequence (DNA): TGCGCCAGCAGCTTGGTATCTAACAGGGGGCCTGGCGAGCAGTACTTC.

The chain joins TRBV5-1 to TRBJ2-5, with TRBD1 matching over 8 bases. The assigned J gene may be wrong: the sequence end matches TRBJ2-7 better. The CDR3 covers 15 residues. CDR1 is SGHRS and CDR2 is YFSETQ in the germline V gene. The chain's CDR3 is CASSPGTGALGEQYF. The CDR3 nucleotides read TGCGCCAGCAGCCCTGGGACAGGCGCCTTGGGCGAGCAGTACTTC.

The chain couples TRBV11-2 to TRBJ2-1; no firm D call. The CDR3 runs 14 residues. Germline V gene data show CDR1 as SGHAT and CDR2 as FQNNGV. V lost 2 bases and J 4 bases, leaving 9 bases between the germline ends. The CDR3 coding sequence is TGTGCCAGCAGCTTAATGAGCCCTTACAATGAGCAGTTCTTC. Translation gives CASSLMSPYNEQFF. The full variable domain, in which reference TRBV11-2 and TRBJ2-1 provide the parts outside the CDR3, is EAGVAQSPRYKIIEKRQSVAFWCNPISGHATLYWYQQILGQGPKLLIQFQNNGVVDDSQLPKDRFSAERLKGVDSTLKIQPAKLEDSAVYLCASSLMSPYNEQFFGPGTRLTVL.

The chain recombines TRBV28 with TRBJ1-2; possibly TRBD1 for D (6 bases). V dropped 4 bases and J dropped 4 bases, with 10 bases sitting between them. Germline CDR1 reads MDHEN; CDR2 reads SYDVKM. The CDR3 consists of 13 residues. CDR3 sequence reads: CASSWGGSYGYTF. CDR3 nucleotides: TGTGCCAGCAGTTGGGGGGGCAGCTATGGCTACACCTTC.

The J gene is TRBJ2-7, the V gene TRBV2; 10 bases are shared with TRBD2. This CDR3 has 17 amino acids. Germline values: CDR1 SNHLY, CDR2 FYNNEI. The trim removed 6 bases at V and 2 bases at J, leaving 13 bases unmatched. In DNA form, the CDR3 reads TGTGCCAGCAGAGCGACTAGCGGGCCATCGGGACCCTACGAGCAGTACTTC. Translation: CASRATSGPSGPYEQYF. The full variable domain, with the rest looked up from reference TRBV2 and TRBJ2-7, is EPEVTQTPSHQVTQMGQEVILRCVPISNHLYFYWYRQILGQKVEFLVSFYNNEISEKSEIFDDQFSVERPDGSNFTLKIRSTKLEDSAMYFCASRATSGPSGPYEQYFGPGTRLTVT.

CDR3 nucleotides: TGTGCCAGCAGCGCAGACAGGGGTGGGGAGACCCAGTACTTC. Translation gives CASSADRGGETQYF. The chain joins TRBV6-1 to TRBJ2-5, with 8 bases aligning to TRBD1. This CDR3 has 14 residues. V shed 6 bases, J shed 5 bases, and the junction held 8 bases outside the gene matches. Germline V gene lookup returns CDR1 MNHNS and CDR2 SASEGT.

The genes are TRBV28 and TRBJ1-2, with a weak D call TRBD1 (6 bases). The CDR3 is 12 residues long. V lost 5 bases and J 13 bases, leaving 17 bases between the germline ends. Germline V gene sequence: CDR1 MDHEN, CDR2 SYDVKM. The CDR3 DNA follows: TGTGCCAGCAGTCAGGGACACTTAGGAGCCACCTTC. Protein: CASSQGHLGATF.

This chain connects TRBV7-2 to TRBJ1-2; D is possibly TRBD1 (6 bases). The V end lost 0 bases, the J end lost 0 bases, and 8 bases lay between the germline ends. The germline V gene has CDR1 SGHTA and CDR2 FQGNSA. The CDR3 runs to 15 residues. The CDR3 spells CASSLARGTNYGYTF. CDR3 in DNA: TGTGCCAGCAGCTTAGCGAGGGGGACTAACTATGGCTACACCTTC.

A note on this clone: A read error is likely, as this CDR3 ends without the conserved phenylalanine or tryptophan. The chain is built from TRBV5-1 and TRBJ2-7; no definite D call. Germline V gene sequence: CDR1 SGHRS, CDR2 YFSETQ. This CDR3 is built from 14 residues. The V end was cut by 0 bases, the J end by 3 bases, with 10 bases between. CDR3 in amino acids: CASSLAGSHYEQYL. The CDR3 DNA reads TGCGCCAGCAGCTTGGCCGGCAGCCACTACGAGCAGTACCTC.